The TCR beta chain under discussion was sequenced for a study of control samples from healthy donors and cancer patients. Generated by immunoSEQ multiplex PCR, the TCRdb table keeps only in-frame clones and is missing some. The sample has some 49,000 clones, around nine tenths seen once. Trimming removed 6 bases at V and 5 bases at J, with 20 bases between. The germline gives CDR1 SGHTA, CDR2 FQGNSA. The CDR3 has 17 residues. The gene calls are TRBV7-2 and TRBJ1-6; no reliable D call. The TCR comes from a man in his thirties or forties with colorectal cancer. Sequencing input: PBMCs. CDR3 sequence reads: CASRSGKRGWDNSPLHF. In nucleotides, the CDR3 is TGTGCCAGCAGATCCGGGAAGCGGGGATGGGATAATTCACCCCTCCACTTT.